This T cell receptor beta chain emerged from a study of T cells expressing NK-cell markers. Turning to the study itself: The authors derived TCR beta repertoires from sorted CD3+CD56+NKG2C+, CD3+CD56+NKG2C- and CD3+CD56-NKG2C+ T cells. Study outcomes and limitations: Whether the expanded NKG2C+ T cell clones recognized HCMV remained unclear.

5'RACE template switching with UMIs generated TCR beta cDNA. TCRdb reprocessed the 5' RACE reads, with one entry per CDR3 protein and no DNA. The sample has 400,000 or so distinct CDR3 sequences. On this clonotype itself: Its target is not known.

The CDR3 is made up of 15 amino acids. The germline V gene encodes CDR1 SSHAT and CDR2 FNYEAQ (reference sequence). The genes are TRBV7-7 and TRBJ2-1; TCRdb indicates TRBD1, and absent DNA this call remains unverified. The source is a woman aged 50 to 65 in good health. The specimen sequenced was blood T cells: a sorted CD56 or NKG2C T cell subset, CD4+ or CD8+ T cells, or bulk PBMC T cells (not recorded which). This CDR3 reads CASSSGQGAGDEQFF.